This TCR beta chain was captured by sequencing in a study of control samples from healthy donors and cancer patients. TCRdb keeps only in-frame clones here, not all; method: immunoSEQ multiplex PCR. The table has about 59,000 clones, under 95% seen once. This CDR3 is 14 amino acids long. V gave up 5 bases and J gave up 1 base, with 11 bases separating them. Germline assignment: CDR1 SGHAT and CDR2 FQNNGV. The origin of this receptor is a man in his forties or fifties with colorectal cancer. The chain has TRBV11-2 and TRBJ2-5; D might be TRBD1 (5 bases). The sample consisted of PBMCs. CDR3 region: CASSPLRVQETQYF. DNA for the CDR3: TGTGCCAGCAGCCCCCTCAGGGTCCAAGAGACCCAGTACTTC.